The present TCR beta chain was sequenced within a study of patients and donors after allogeneic stem cell transplantation (TCRdb year 2020). The library relied on RT-PCR. TCRdb shows the sequencer as NextSeq 550. TCRdb reran the public reads through fastp at Q25 and MiXCR, keeping productive beta chains. Entries are consolidated by CDR3 protein sequence, retaining the most common genes and DNA. The sample yields 200,000 to 250,000 distinct CDR3 sequences; over 12% were counted once. The top ten hold more than 9% of the sample. Points on this clonotype: It lacks a known antigen. Per-base qualities were not stored, and no clone one base away is much larger.

V and J lose 2 bases and 4 bases, and a span of 9 bases separates them. The CDR3, from cysteine to phenylalanine, totals 14 residues. Here the CDR3 DNA is all that survives: 42 bases in frame from base 1. CDR1 and CDR2 are drawn from the germline V gene: SGHDT, YYEEEE. The TCR sequence derives from a human donor who was either an allogeneic HSCT recipient or a stem cell or donor lymphocyte infusion donor (not recorded which). It is not recorded whose cells these are; they may come from a transplant donor. Sequencing used blood, either unsorted or a sorted T cell fraction (not recorded which). The V gene is TRBV5-6 and the J gene is TRBJ2-2; too little of a D gene remains to name it. The nucleotides are TGTGCCAGCAGCTTCTTTTCGGGCACCGGGGAGCTGTTTTTT. The resulting protein is CASSFFSGTGELFF. Here the CDR3 is joined to the reference TRBV5-6 and TRBJ2-2 genes, and the full variable domain is: DAGVTQSPTHLIKTRGQQVTLRCSPKSGHDTVSWYQQALGQGPQFIFQYYEEEERQRGNFPDRFSGHQFPNYSSELNVNALLLGDSALYLCASSFFSGTGELFFGEGSRLTVL.